This T cell receptor beta chain derives from a study of post-analysis software for immune sequencing data. The overall study: Disease trajectories encompassed relapsing-remitting, secondary progressive and progressive-relapsing multiple sclerosis. Notes on the study in general: Controls showed lower frequencies than patients for roughly five TRBV segments, and TRBV5-6, TRBV5-1 and TRBV20-1 were among these. Pronounced co-clustering by F measure was evident among identically batched samples. In multiple sclerosis, normalized Chao1 diversity was significantly below that of controls.

This clonotype has just a few counts. Its target is not known. The V and J ends lost 5 bases and 3 bases respectively, with 13 bases between them. The CDR3 is 13 amino acids. Germline V lookup: CDR1 SQVTM, CDR2 ANQGSEA. Every TCR beta cDNA library bore unique molecular identifiers. One entry per CDR3 protein results from TCRdb running MiXCR on the PCR reads. The sample yields roughly 600,000 distinct CDR3 sequences, around 44% seen once. This sequence originates from a girl aged 5 to 17 with multiple sclerosis. This chain uses TRBV29-1 with TRBJ1-1; tentatively, D is TRBD1 (6 bases). Source material: blood. The CDR3 here is CSVNTRGDTEAFF. CDR3 in DNA: TGCAGCGTTAATACCAGGGGAGACACTGAAGCTTTCTTT.